These 16 T cell receptor beta chains share one sample of origin, sequenced in a study of shared T cell receptors in the human thymus. The repertoire was sequenced with immunoSEQ multiplex PCR; TCRdb's copy has only in-frame clones and lacks some. The data show about 660,000 clones, 80% to 90% seen once. These data also featured in a second study, about human thymus T cells.

The sample consisted of thymocytes. These receptors all come from a boy younger than two with a congenital heart defect.

The genes are TRBV2 and TRBJ2-1, with no clear D. The CDR3 loop spans 13 amino acids. V lost 2 bases and J 0 bases, leaving 2 bases between the germline ends. CDR1 is SNHLY and CDR2 is FYNNEI in the germline V gene. The chain's CDR3 is CASSELSYNEQFF. The CDR3 bases are TGTGCCAGCAGTGAACTCTCCTACAATGAGCAGTTCTTC.

This rearrangement joins TRBV13 to TRBJ2-7; 7 nucleotides align to TRBD2. J was trimmed by 0 bases and V by 7 bases; bases with no gene match: 6. The germline V gene encodes CDR1 PRHDT and CDR2 FYEKMQ (reference sequence). The CDR3 is 14 residues long. The CDR3 reads CASNLGGYSYEQYF. Written as DNA, the CDR3 is TGTGCCAGCAACTTGGGGGGGTACTCCTACGAGCAGTACTTC.

This clone was detected only once. This sequence joins TRBV30 and TRBJ2-2; 7 nucleotides line up with TRBD1. The V gene's germline CDR1 is GTSNPN and CDR2 SVGIG (reference sequence). Trimming removed 0 bases from V and 0 bases from J; junction bases left unmatched: 10. The CDR3 has 18 amino acids. The CDR3 reads CAWSVRTGNQANTGELFF. For the CDR3, the DNA is TGTGCCTGGAGTGTACGGACAGGAAACCAAGCGAACACCGGGGAGCTGTTTTTT.

This chain connects TRBV25-1 to TRBJ2-1; 8 bases are shared with TRBD1. This CDR3 comprises 12 residues. The germline V gene has CDR1 MGHDK and CDR2 SYGVNS. Trimming took 4 bases from V and 9 from J; bases not matched to a gene: 2. DNA for the CDR3: TGTGCCAGCAGTGGACAGGGGCGTGAGCAGTTCTTC. Its translation: CASSGQGREQFF. The variable domain in full, completed from reference TRBV25-1 and TRBJ2-1, reads EADIYQTPRYLVIGTGKKITLECSQTMGHDKMYWYQQDPGMELHLIHYSYGVNSTEKGDLSSESTVSRIRTEHFPLTLESARPSHTSQYLCASSGQGREQFFGPGTRLTVL.

The V and J genes are TRBV4-1 and TRBJ1-1; TRBD1 might be the D (5 bases). Looked up from germline, CDR1 is MGHRA and CDR2 is YSYEKL. Trimming took off 0 bases at V and 4 bases at J, with 15 bases between the two ends. The CDR3 consists of 16 residues. As DNA, the CDR3 is TGCGCCAGCAGCCAAGAATCCTGTCCCGGGGGCACTGAAGCTTTCTTT. It specifies CASSQESCPGGTEAFF.

The rearrangement joins TRBV10-1 to TRBJ2-1; 12 nucleotides line up with TRBD1. Trimming removed 8 bases from V and 6 bases from J; junction bases left unmatched: 8. The CDR3 runs to 15 residues. Germline V gives CDR1 WNHNN, CDR2 SYGVQD (reference sequence). The CDR3 DNA reads as TGCGCCAGCGGGACAGGGGGCGTCATAAGCAATGAGCAGTTCTTC. Translated, it gives CASGTGGVISNEQFF.

The V call is TRBV7-2, the J call TRBJ2-7; 9 positions agree with TRBD1. Trimming took 5 bases from V and 4 from J; bases not matched to a gene: 6. CDR3 size: 14 residues. The germline gives CDR1 SGHTA, CDR2 FQGNSA. The CDR3, as DNA: TGTGCCAGCAGCGCCGGACAGGGGCGGTACGAGCAGTACTTC. Translating it yields CASSAGQGRYEQYF.

The genes are TRBV10-1 and TRBJ1-3, with 7 bases identical to TRBD1. Trimming at V came to 2 bases and at J to 0 bases, leaving 4 bases not matched to a gene. The CDR3 sequence is 16 residues long. Germline V gene lookup returns CDR1 WNHNN and CDR2 SYGVQD (reference sequence). The CDR3 region has the DNA TGCGCCAGCAGTGAGGGACAGGCCGACTCTGGAAACACCATATATTTT. Protein: CASSEGQADSGNTIYF.

The V and J genes are TRBV21-1 and TRBJ2-2; the table names TRBD1, a call not compared with the DNA. TRBV21-1 counts as a pseudogene. CDR3 length: 16 amino acids. CDR3 sequence (DNA): TGTGCCAGCAGCAAACGGCCGGACAGGGGCACCGGGGAGCTGTTTTTT. This encodes CASSKRPDRGTGELFF.

This chain joins TRBV4-1 and TRBJ2-7, with 10 bases identical to TRBD2. The CDR3 consists of 16 residues. The V and J ends lost 3 bases and 2 bases, in that order; junction bases with no gene match: 7. The V gene's germline CDR1 is MGHRA and CDR2 YSYEKL. The CDR3, as DNA: TGCGCCAGCAGCCAGCTTATAGCGGGGGGTCCCTACGAGCAGTACTTC. Amino acid sequence: CASSQLIAGGPYEQYF.

About this clone: This specimen includes other DNA sequences encoding the same CDR3. The chain carries TRBV28 and TRBJ1-2, with D perhaps matching TRBD1 (5 bases). Between the trimmed V and J ends, which lost 2 bases and 4 bases, there was a span of 8 bases. This CDR3 has 13 amino acids. The germline CDR1 and CDR2 sequences are MDHEN and SYDVKM. CDR3 in DNA: TGTGCCAGCAGTTTAGGAGGGGCCTATGGCTACACCTTC. Translation gives CASSLGGAYGYTF.

The rearrangement uses TRBV4-3 and TRBJ2-1, with 7 bases fitting TRBD2. The CDR3 extends over 15 amino acids. Trimming removed 0 bases from V and 4 bases from J; junction bases left unmatched: 3. Looked up from germline, CDR1 is LGHNA and CDR2 is YSLEER. The CDR3 protein is CASSQDSSGYNEQFF. In nucleotides, the CDR3 is TGCGCCAGCAGCCAAGATAGTAGCGGGTACAATGAGCAGTTCTTC.

The V call is TRBV19, the J call TRBJ1-1; D possibly corresponds to TRBD1 (5 bases). Trimming stripped 4 bases from V and 1 base from J, with 13 bases between. The CDR3 covers 15 residues. Germline CDR1 is LNHDA and CDR2 is SQIVND (reference sequence). The CDR3 DNA follows: TGTGCCAGTAGTAATGGAGGGGTGGGGAACACTGAAGCTTTCTTT. Protein product: CASSNGGVGNTEAFF.

This chain joins TRBV5-6 and TRBJ1-6; a weak D match, TRBD1 (5 bases). Germline CDR1 reads SGHDT; CDR2 reads YYEEEE. V lost 2 bases and J lost 10, with 13 bases in between. The CDR3 has 14 residues. CDR3 bases: TGTGCCAGCAGCTTACGTCCACGGGGGTCACCCCTCCACTTT. Its translation is CASSLRPRGSPLHF.

This sequence joins TRBV4-3 and TRBJ2-3; TRBD2 aligns across 11 bases. V lost 2 bases, J lost 4 bases, and 11 bases stayed unmatched. The CDR3 has 18 amino acids. CDR1 is LGHNA and CDR2 is YSLEER in the germline V gene. CDR3 bases: TGCGCCAGCAGCCAACCTATCAGTAGCGGGAGGGCCCCAGATACGCAGTATTTT. Translating it yields CASSQPISSGRAPDTQYF.

The chain employs TRBV4-3 and TRBJ2-2; no clear D. This CDR3 is 17 amino acids long. Trimming stripped 0 bases from V and 7 bases from J, with 18 bases between. Germline CDR1 LGHNA, CDR2 YSLEER. The CDR3 bases are TGCGCCAGCAGCCAAGAAGTCGGGTCGGTAGGTGGCGGGGAGCTGTTTTTT. Protein: CASSQEVGSVGGGELFF.